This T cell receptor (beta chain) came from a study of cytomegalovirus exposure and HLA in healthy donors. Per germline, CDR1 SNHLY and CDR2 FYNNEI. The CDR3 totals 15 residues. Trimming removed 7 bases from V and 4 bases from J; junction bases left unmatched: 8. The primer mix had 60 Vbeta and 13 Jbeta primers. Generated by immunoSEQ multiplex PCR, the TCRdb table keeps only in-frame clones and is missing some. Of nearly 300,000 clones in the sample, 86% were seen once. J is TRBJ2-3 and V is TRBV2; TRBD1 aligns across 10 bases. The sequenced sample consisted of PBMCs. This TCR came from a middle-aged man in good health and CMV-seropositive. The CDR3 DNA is TGTGCCAGCAAAGACAGGGGGCTATTTTCAGATACGCAGTATTTT. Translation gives CASKDRGLFSDTQYF.